This TCR beta chain came from a study of OX40 agonist ivuxolimab in advanced cancers. About the research overall: The group had a mean age of roughly 65 years, ranged from about 20 to 85, and was 75% to 85% male. Findings and limits, study-wide: Within 6 weeks, CD4+ and CD8+ blood T cells expanded clonally at 0.1 to 3.0 mg/kg.

To note about this clone: The antigen is unknown.

Clones were sequenced by immunoSEQ multiplex PCR, and TCRdb holds only the in-frame ones, with some missing. Among tens of thousands of clones listed, more than 85% were seen once. This TCR came from an adult with an advanced solid tumor such as melanoma, head and neck, liver or kidney cancer. The sequencing here drew on CD4+ or CD8+ T cells sorted from blood, taken in a trial of the OX40 agonist ivuxolimab.

CDR3: CAISPDSLYGYTF. CDR3 sequence (DNA): TGTGCCATCAGCCCGGACAGCCTCTATGGCTACACCTTC. The rearrangement links TRBV10-3 to TRBJ1-2; D may be TRBD1 (6 bases). The V end lost 6 bases, the J end lost 4 bases, and 12 bases lay between the germline ends. The length of the CDR3 is 13 residues. Germline-derived CDR1 and CDR2 are ENHRY and SYGVKD.